A single sample gave rise to the 26 T cell receptor beta chains below, sequenced in a study of blood T cell repertoires in COVID-19. Some clones are missing from TCRdb's copy, which holds only in-frame ones; the method was immunoSEQ multiplex PCR. Of some 110,000 clones in the sample, approximately 85% are singletons; the top ten hold around 4.8%. What was sequenced was peripheral blood. These receptor sequences come from a man aged 55 to 69 with acute or convalescent COVID-19.

This clone has a handful of counts. This chain connects TRBV28 to TRBJ2-2; 10 nucleotides match TRBD2. CDR1 and CDR2 from the germline V gene are MDHEN and SYDVKM. V dropped 6 bases and J dropped 7; count of bases not matched to a gene: 8. The CDR3 extends over 15 amino acids. The CDR3, as DNA: TGTGCCAGCAGCCCTAGCGGGAGTCGGAACGGGGAGCTGTTTTTT. Translation: CASSPSGSRNGELFF.

This chain connects TRBV11-2 to TRBJ2-5; TRBD2 is a possible D gene (6 bases). Germline-derived CDR1 and CDR2 are SGHAT and FQNNGV. Trimming pared 5 bases from V and 2 bases from J, leaving 15 bases between. This CDR3 has 15 residues. The CDR3 region is CASSPFGGEQETQYF. DNA of the CDR3: TGTGCCAGCAGCCCGTTTGGCGGGGAGCAAGAGACCCAGTACTTC.

CDR3 amino acids: CSVTSGSYEQYF. DNA of the CDR3: TGCAGCGTGACTAGCGGGTCCTACGAGCAGTACTTC. The J gene is TRBJ2-7, the V gene TRBV29-1; 10 bases map to TRBD2. Per the germline V gene, CDR1 is SQVTM and CDR2 is ANQGSEA. This CDR3 has 12 residues. V lost 6 bases to trimming and J lost 1 base; unmatched junction nucleotides: 0.

This sequence joins TRBV3-1 (or the pseudogene TRBV3-2) and TRBJ1-1; possible D gene TRBD1, 6 bases. The CDR3 length is 16 residues. V was trimmed by 5 bases and J by 1 base, leaving 17 bases between them. The germline CDR1 and CDR2 sequences are LGHDT and YNNKEL (reference sequence). The CDR3 is CASSRGAPGENTEAFF. In DNA form, the CDR3 reads TGTGCCAGCAGCAGGGGAGCCCCAGGGGAGAACACTGAAGCTTTCTTT.

There are a few counts of this clone. The rearrangement links TRBV19 to TRBJ2-5; 13 bases match TRBD2. The CDR3 sequence is 14 residues long. The J segment lost 7 bases and the V segment lost 9 bases, leaving 8 bases of the junction unmatched. Germline assignment: CDR1 LNHDA and CDR2 SQIVND (reference sequence). The CDR3 DNA reads as TGTGCCAGCAGAGGACTAGCGGGAGAGGGGACCCAGTACTTC. It specifies CASRGLAGEGTQYF.

This chain connects TRBV5-8 to TRBJ1-3; D is undetermined. Germline CDR1 is SGHTS and CDR2 is YDEGEE. The CDR3 extends over 13 amino acids. With 0 bases removed from V and 4 bases from J, the gap between germline ends came to 5 bases. This CDR3 is CASSLVSGNTIYF. CDR3 nucleotide sequence: TGTGCCAGCAGCTTGGTCTCGGGAAACACCATATATTTT.

V usage is TRBV18 and J usage is TRBJ2-1; TRBD2 agrees at 14 bases. Germline assignment: CDR1 KGHSH and CDR2 LQKENI. With 3 bases clipped from V and 6 bases from J, the junction kept 1 base outside the gene matches. The length of the CDR3 is 15 residues. CDR3 nucleotide sequence: TGTGCCAGCTCACCGACTAGCGGGAGGGCCAATGAGCAGTTCTTC. It encodes CASSPTSGRANEQFF.

V is TRBV7-8 and J is TRBJ1-5; perhaps TRBD1 as D (6 bases). The CDR3 is made up of 16 amino acids. Germline V lookup: CDR1 SGHVS, CDR2 FQNEAQ. Between the trimmed V and J ends, which lost 4 bases and 0 bases, there was a span of 13 bases. DNA of the CDR3: TGTGCCAGCAGCTCAGGACAGAAATATAGCAATCAGCCCCAGCATTTT. This codes for CASSSGQKYSNQPQHF.

V and J are TRBV5-1 and TRBJ2-7; 7 bases line up with TRBD2. The CDR3 is 16 amino acids. V gave up 4 bases and J gave up 1 base; unmatched junction bases: 11. Germline CDR1 and CDR2: SGHRS and YFSETQ. CDR3 sequence reads: CASSVTTSALSYEQYF. The CDR3 DNA follows: TGCGCCAGCAGCGTAACAACTAGCGCTCTATCCTACGAGCAGTACTTC.

This chain uses TRBV7-6 with TRBJ2-3; 7 bases are shared with TRBD1. V gave up 5 bases and J gave up 2 bases; unmatched junction bases: 10. The CDR3 totals 16 residues. Germline V gene sequence: CDR1 SGHVS, CDR2 FNYEAQ. The CDR3 loop is CASSRSDRSSTDTQYF. CDR3 sequence (DNA): TGTGCCAGCAGCAGATCGGACAGGAGCTCCACAGATACGCAGTATTTT.

This chain connects TRBV13 to TRBJ2-1; D unclear. Trimming took off 2 bases at V and 7 bases at J, with 6 bases between the two ends. There are 12 residues in the CDR3. Germline CDR1 is PRHDT and CDR2 is FYEKMQ (reference sequence). The CDR3 coding sequence is TGTGCCAGCAGCTTACCCCCGAATGAGCAGTTCTTC. Encoded protein: CASSLPPNEQFF.

The CDR3 bases are TGTGCCACCAGCAGAGACCAGGGGTCCCAGTACTTC. Translation: CATSRDQGSQYF. The chain is built from TRBV15 and TRBJ2-5, with D possibly TRBD1 on 6 matching bases. The CDR3 totals 12 residues. The V and J ends lost 0 bases and 9 bases respectively, with 8 bases between them. CDR1 and CDR2 (germline): LNHNV, YYDKDF (reference sequence). Supplemented by reference TRBV15 and TRBJ2-5, the full variable domain reads DAMVIQNPRYQVTQFGKPVTLSCSQTLNHNVMYWYQQKSSQAPKLLFHYYDKDFNNEADTPDNFQSRRPNTSFCFLDIRSPGLGDTAMYLCATSRDQGSQYFGPGTRLLVL.

The rearrangement uses TRBV30 and TRBJ2-5; a possible D gene is TRBD2 (7 bases). The V gene lost 2 bases and the J gene lost 4 bases, with 20 bases spanning the gap. The CDR3 contains 16 residues. CDR1 GTSNPN and CDR2 SVGIG come from the germline V gene (reference sequence). CDR3 sequence: CAWSPRGAGWRETQYF. The DNA of the CDR3 is TGTGCCTGGAGTCCCCGGGGGGCTGGCTGGCGAGAGACCCAGTACTTC.

In DNA form, the CDR3 reads TGTGCCAGCAGTTTGGGGGCGCGTACTGAAGCTTTCTTT. Its protein product is CASSLGARTEAFF. The gene calls are TRBV27 and TRBJ1-1; possibly TRBD1 for D (6 bases). Deletions cut 3 bases from V and 5 bases from J, with 10 bases between. The CDR3 loop spans 13 amino acids. CDR1 MNHEY and CDR2 SMNVEV come from the germline V gene (reference sequence).

The genes are TRBV19 and TRBJ1-4, with 8 bases lining up with TRBD1. There are 15 residues in the CDR3. Trimming at V came to 5 bases and at J to 7 bases, leaving 9 bases not matched to a gene. From germline, CDR1 is LNHDA and CDR2 SQIVND (reference sequence). CDR3 region: CASSLPGQVAEKLFF. DNA for the CDR3: TGTGCCAGTAGTCTGCCGGGACAGGTCGCTGAAAAACTGTTTTTT. The entire variable domain, with the rest obtained from reference TRBV19 and TRBJ1-4, is as follows: DGGITQSPKYLFRKEGQNVTLSCEQNLNHDAMYWYRQDPGQGLRLIYYSQIVNDFQKGDIAEGYSVSREKKESFPLTVTSAQKNPTAFYLCASSLPGQVAEKLFFGSGTQLSVL.

This chain connects TRBV5-6 to TRBJ2-3; TRBD2 matches at 9 bases. V gave up 5 bases and J gave up 3 bases; unmatched junction bases: 13. CDR1 is SGHDT and CDR2 is YYEEEE in the germline V gene. The CDR3 has 17 amino acids. CDR3 region: CASRYGTSRIRTDTQYF. DNA for the CDR3: TGTGCCAGCAGATACGGGACTAGCCGGATTAGGACAGATACGCAGTATTTT. The variable domain in full, completed from reference TRBV5-6 and TRBJ2-3, reads DAGVTQSPTHLIKTRGQQVTLRCSPKSGHDTVSWYQQALGQGPQFIFQYYEEEERQRGNFPDRFSGHQFPNYSSELNVNALLLGDSALYLCASRYGTSRIRTDTQYFGPGTRLTVL.

The J gene is TRBJ2-7, the V gene TRBV19; D gene ambiguous. Trimming took 0 bases from V and 4 from J, leaving 13 bases between them. This CDR3 has 15 amino acids. The germline V gene encodes CDR1 LNHDA and CDR2 SQIVND (reference sequence). The CDR3 protein is CASSIDLERRYEQYF. CDR3 coding DNA: TGTGCCAGTAGTATAGATCTGGAGCGAAGGTACGAGCAGTACTTC.

This chain links TRBV5-5 with TRBJ1-1; D is uncertain. CDR3 length: 13 amino acids. Germline CDR1 reads SGHKS; CDR2 reads YYEKEE (reference sequence). Trimming shortened V by 3 bases and J by 7 bases, and 13 bases separated the two germline ends. CDR3 amino acids: CASSSSRGSEAFF. CDR3 nucleotides: TGTGCCAGCAGCTCCTCACGAGGCAGTGAAGCTTTCTTT.

CDR3 loop: CASSYTTDLEAFF. CDR3 in DNA: TGTGCCAGCAGTTACACGACAGACTTAGAAGCTTTCTTT. V is TRBV6-6 and J is TRBJ1-1; D perhaps matches TRBD1 (5 bases). The CDR3 totals 13 residues. The V gene's germline CDR1 is MNHNY and CDR2 SVGAGI (reference sequence). Trimming took off 2 bases at V and 8 bases at J, with 12 bases between the two ends.

The chain combines TRBV6-5 with TRBJ2-7; no clear D. This CDR3 has 15 residues. CDR1 and CDR2 (germline): MNHEY, SVGAGI. The germline V and J ends were trimmed by 2 bases and 4 bases, with 15 bases remaining between them. CDR3 region: CASSYVQDFRYEQYF. CDR3 nucleotides: TGTGCCAGCAGTTACGTACAAGACTTCCGTTACGAGCAGTACTTC.

The rearrangement links TRBV12-3 or TRBV12-4 to TRBJ2-5; D remains ambiguous. CDR3 length: 12 residues. The V gene lost 6 bases and the J gene lost 1 base, with 6 bases spanning the gap. CDR3 region: CASSPGQETQYF. The CDR3 nucleotides read TGTGCCAGCAGCCCAGGCCAAGAGACCCAGTACTTC.

This clone was detected only once. The chain is built from TRBV7-9 and TRBJ1-1; D remains unclear. V gave up 4 bases and J gave up 1 base, with 7 bases separating them. This CDR3 is built from 13 residues. Per the germline V gene, CDR1 is SEHNR and CDR2 is FQNEAQ (reference sequence). CDR3 nucleotides: TGTGCCAGCAGCTCCGCAGGGAACACTGAAGCTTTCTTT. Translated, it gives CASSSAGNTEAFF. The complete variable domain, with remaining parts taken from reference TRBV7-9 and TRBJ1-1, reads DTGVSQNPRHKITKRGQNVTFRCDPISEHNRLYWYRQTLGQGPEFLTYFQNEAQLEKSRLLSDRFSAERPKGSFSTLEIQRTEQGDSAMYLCASSSAGNTEAFFGQGTRLTVV.

The CDR3 bases are TGTGCCAGCAAGGGACTAGTGGGTACCTACAATGAGCAGTTCTTC. Translated: CASKGLVGTYNEQFF. The V gene is TRBV6-6, the J gene TRBJ2-1, with TRBD2 matching over 8 bases. Germline trimming cut 7 bases from V and 2 bases from J; bases unmatched to any gene: 7. The CDR3 spans 15 residues. Germline CDR1 and CDR2: MNHNY and SVGAGI (reference sequence).

This clone was observed a few times. This sequence joins TRBV7-9 and TRBJ2-7; TRBD1 agrees at 10 bases. The J segment lost 3 bases and the V segment lost 5 bases, leaving 4 bases of the junction unmatched. Germline V lookup: CDR1 SEHNR, CDR2 FQNEAQ (reference sequence). The CDR3 sequence is 14 residues long. The CDR3 nucleotides are TGTGCCAGCAGCCCCTGGGACAGGGGCTACGAGCAGTACTTC. This translates into CASSPWDRGYEQYF.

This clone was picked up one time. V gene TRBV10-1 combines with J gene TRBJ2-1, with 9 positions matching TRBD2. CDR3 length equals 17 residues. Germline V gene lookup returns CDR1 WNHNN and CDR2 SYGVQD (reference sequence). V was pared by 2 bases and J by 5 bases, with 10 bases of the junction left unmatched. CDR3 nucleotides: TGCGCCAGCAGTGAGCCTGGAGCGGGGGGTAGCAACAATGAGCAGTTCTTC. As protein: CASSEPGAGGSNNEQFF.

J is TRBJ2-4 and V is TRBV6-2 or TRBV6-3, with TRBD2 identical over 7 bases. This CDR3 is 15 amino acids long. Germline CDR1 reads MNHEY; CDR2 reads SVGEGT. After removal of 6 bases from V and 5 bases from J, the junction contained 10 bases not matched to a gene. DNA of the CDR3: TGTGCCAGCAGCCTTAGCGGGCCCACCCAAAACATTCAGTACTTC. Translating gives CASSLSGPTQNIQYF.